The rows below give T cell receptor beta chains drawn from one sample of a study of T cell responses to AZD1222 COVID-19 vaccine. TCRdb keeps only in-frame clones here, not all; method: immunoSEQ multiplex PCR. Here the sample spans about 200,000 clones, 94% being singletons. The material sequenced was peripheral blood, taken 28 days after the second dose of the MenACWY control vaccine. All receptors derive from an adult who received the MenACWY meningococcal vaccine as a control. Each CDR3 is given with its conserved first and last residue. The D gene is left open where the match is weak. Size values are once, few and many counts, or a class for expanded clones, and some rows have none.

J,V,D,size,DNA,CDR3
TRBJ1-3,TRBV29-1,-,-,TGCAGCGTCGCGGGACGGCGCACTGGAAACACCATATATTTT,CSVAGRRTGNTIYF
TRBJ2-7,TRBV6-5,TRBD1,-,TGTGCCAGCAGTATAGGACAGGGACCCTACGAGCAGTACTTC,CASSIGQGPYEQYF
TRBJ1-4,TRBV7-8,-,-,TGTGCCAGCAGCGCCCGAACAGGGTTCGGTAATGAAAAACTGTTTTTT,CASSARTGFGNEKLFF
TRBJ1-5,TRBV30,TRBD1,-,TGTGCCTGGAGTGTGGGGGACAGACATCAGCCCCAGCATTTT,CAWSVGDRHQPQHF
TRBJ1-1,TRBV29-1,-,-,TGCAGCGCCAGAGAAGGGCCGCAAGCTTTCTTT,CSAREGPQAFF
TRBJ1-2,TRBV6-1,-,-,TGTGCCAGCAGTGAGGACATCAACTATGGCTACACCTTC,CASSEDINYGYTF
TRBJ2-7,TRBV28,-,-,TGTGCCAGCAGTTTACCCCGGACGGAGTTCTACGAGCAGTACTTC,CASSLPRTEFYEQYF
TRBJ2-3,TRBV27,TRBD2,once,TGTGCCAGCAGTTCTTACAGCGGGAGGCGCACAGATACGCAGTATTTT,CASSSYSGRRTDTQYF
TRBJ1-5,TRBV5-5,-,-,TGTGCCAGCAGTTGGATGGGCAATCAGCCCCAGCATTTT,CASSWMGNQPQHF
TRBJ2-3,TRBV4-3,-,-,TGCGCCAGCAGCCAAGATAGGAGTAGCTCAGATACGCAGTATTTT,CASSQDRSSSDTQYF
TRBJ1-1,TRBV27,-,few,TGTGCCAGCAGCTCGGGAAACACTGAAGCTTTCTTT,CASSSGNTEAFF
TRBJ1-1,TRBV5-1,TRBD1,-,TGCGCCAGCAGCTCGACCCCGGGACAGTACACTGAAGCTTTCTTT,CASSSTPGQYTEAFF
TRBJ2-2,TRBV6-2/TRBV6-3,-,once,TGTGCCAGCAGTTTTCCCCCCTCGGAGAACCCGAACACCGGGGAGCTGTTTTTT,CASSFPPSENPNTGELFF
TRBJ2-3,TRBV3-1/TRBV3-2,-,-,TGTGCCAGCAGCCTCGGAGATACGCAGTATTTT,CASSLGDTQYF
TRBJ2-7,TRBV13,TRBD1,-,TGTGCCAGCAGCTGGGCTCGGGACAGGGCCTACGAGCAGTACTTC,CASSWARDRAYEQYF
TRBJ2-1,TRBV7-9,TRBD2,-,TGTGCCAGCAGATCGATACTAGCGGGAGAAGTCAATGAGCAGTTCTTC,CASRSILAGEVNEQFF
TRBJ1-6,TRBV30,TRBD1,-,TGTGCCTGGAGTAGCCAGGGGGATTCACCCCTCCACTTT,CAWSSQGDSPLHF
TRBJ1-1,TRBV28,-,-,TGTGCCAGCAGTTTGTCGACAGACACTGAAGCTTTCTTT,CASSLSTDTEAFF
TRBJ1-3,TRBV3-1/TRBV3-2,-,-,TGTGCCAGCAGCCAAGGTACGCAGGGCTGCTCTGGAAACACCATATATTTT,CASSQGTQGCSGNTIYF
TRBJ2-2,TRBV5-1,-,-,TGCGCCAGCAGCTCAGGGAACACCGGGGAGCTGTTTTTT,CASSSGNTGELFF
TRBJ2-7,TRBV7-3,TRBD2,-,TGTGCCAGCAGCTTAGGTCCCGCTAGCGGGAGTACCGTCGAGCAGTACTTC,CASSLGPASGSTVEQYF
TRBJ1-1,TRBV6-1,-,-,TGTGCCAGCAGTGAATTATTTGAGGGTGAAGCTTTCTTT,CASSELFEGEAFF
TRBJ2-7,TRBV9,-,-,TGTGCCAGCAGCGTAGGAAGGGGGGACGTCTCCTACGAGCAGTACTTC,CASSVGRGDVSYEQYF
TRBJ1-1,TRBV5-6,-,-,TGTGCCAGCAGCTTGGAGAGGGAAGCTTTCTTT,CASSLEREAFF
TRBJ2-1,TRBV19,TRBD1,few,TGTGCCAGTGACAGGGCCCTAGAAAATGAGCAGTTCTTC,CASDRALENEQFF
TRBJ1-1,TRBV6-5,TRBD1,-,TGTGCCAGCAGAGTAGACAGGGTGAACACTGAAGCTTTCTTT,CASRVDRVNTEAFF
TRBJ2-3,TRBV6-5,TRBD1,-,TGTGCCAGCAGCTCCCCGACAGGGAGCACAGATACGCAGTATTTT,CASSSPTGSTDTQYF
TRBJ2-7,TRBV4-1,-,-,TGCGCCAGCAGCCAAGATATTGCATTATACGAGCAGTACTTC,CASSQDIALYEQYF
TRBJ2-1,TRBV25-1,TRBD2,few,TGTGCCAGCAGTGATAGCGGGATCAATGAGCAGTTCTTC,CASSDSGINEQFF
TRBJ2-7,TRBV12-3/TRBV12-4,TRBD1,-,TGTGCCAGCAGTTCTCGACAGGGCTACGAGCAGTACTTC,CASSSRQGYEQYF
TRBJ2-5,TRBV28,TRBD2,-,TGTGCCAGCAGTTTAGGGGTAGCGGGAGAGTCGGAGACCCAGTACTTC,CASSLGVAGESETQYF
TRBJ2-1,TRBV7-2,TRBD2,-,TGTGCCAGCAGACTAGCGGGGGGGAATGAGCAGTTCTTC,CASRLAGGNEQFF
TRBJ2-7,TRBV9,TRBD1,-,TGTGCCAGCAGCCTGACAGGGGACTCCTACGAGCAGTACTTC,CASSLTGDSYEQYF
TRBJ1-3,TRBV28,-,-,TGTGCCAGCTTACGGGCGGGGGGGTCTGGAAACACCATATATTTT,CASLRAGGSGNTIYF
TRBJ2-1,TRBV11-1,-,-,TGTGCCAGCAGCTTAGCGGGCCGAGGGGTCGTCTACAATGAGCAGTTCTTC,CASSLAGRGVVYNEQFF
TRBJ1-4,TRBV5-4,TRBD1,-,TGTGCCAGCAGCCCGGGACAGGGGAGAGAAAAACTGTTTTTT,CASSPGQGREKLFF
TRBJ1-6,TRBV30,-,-,TGTGCCTGGGACAGTTCGTATAATTCACCCCTCCACTTT,CAWDSSYNSPLHF
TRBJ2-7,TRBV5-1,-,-,TGCGCCAGCAGCCGCACGGGGACCGTGGACGAGCAGTACTTC,CASSRTGTVDEQYF
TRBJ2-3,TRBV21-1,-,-,TGTGCCAGCAGCAAAGCAGGGCGAGCGGAAGATACGCAGTATTTT,CASSKAGRAEDTQYF
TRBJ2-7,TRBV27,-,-,TGTGCCAGCAGGAGGGAGGGGGGGGCCTACGAGCAGTACTTC,CASRREGGAYEQYF
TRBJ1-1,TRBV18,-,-,TGTGCCAGCTCGCAGGGTAACACTGAAGCTTTCTTT,CASSQGNTEAFF
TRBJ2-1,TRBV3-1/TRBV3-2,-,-,TGTGCCAGCAGCCAAAGACTCCATGAGCAGTTCTTC,CASSQRLHEQFF
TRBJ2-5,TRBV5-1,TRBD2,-,TGCGCCAGCAGAAAATCCCCTAGCGGGACTGGGGAGACCCAGTACTTC,CASRKSPSGTGETQYF
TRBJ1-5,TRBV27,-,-,TGTGCCAGCAGTCAACAGGATCGGGGCAATCAGCCCCAGCATTTT,CASSQQDRGNQPQHF
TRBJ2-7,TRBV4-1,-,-,TGCGCCAGCAGCCAAGATGAGGCGCAGGGCCGGTACGAGCAGTACTTC,CASSQDEAQGRYEQYF